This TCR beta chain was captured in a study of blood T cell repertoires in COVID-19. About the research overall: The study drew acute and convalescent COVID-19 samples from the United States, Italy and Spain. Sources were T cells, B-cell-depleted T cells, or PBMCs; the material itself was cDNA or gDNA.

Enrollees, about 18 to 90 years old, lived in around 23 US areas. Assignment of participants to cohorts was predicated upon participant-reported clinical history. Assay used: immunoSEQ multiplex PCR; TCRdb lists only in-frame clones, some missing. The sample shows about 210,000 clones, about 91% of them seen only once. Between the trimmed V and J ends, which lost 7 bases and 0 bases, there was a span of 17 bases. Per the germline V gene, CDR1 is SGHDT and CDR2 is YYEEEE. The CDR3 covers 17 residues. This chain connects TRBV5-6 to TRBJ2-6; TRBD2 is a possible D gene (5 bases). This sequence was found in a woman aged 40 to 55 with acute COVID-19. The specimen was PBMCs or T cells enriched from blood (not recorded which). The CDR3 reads CASYTSLGNSGANVLTF. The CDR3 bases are TGTGCCAGCTATACTAGTTTGGGGAACTCTGGGGCCAACGTCCTGACTTTC.